This T cell receptor (beta chain) was identified in a study of T cells in Graves' hyperthyroidism and ophthalmopathy. This clonotype came up many times. What was amplified from RNA transcripts were TCR beta CDR3 regions. TCR CDR3 underwent first-round RT-PCR with the HTBI primer set. MiXCR, applied by TCRdb to the multiplex PCR reads, yields one record per CDR3 protein. The table lists tens of thousands of distinct CDR3 sequences, nearly 45% of them singletons. Specimen: blood. The receptor was isolated from a woman aged 25 to 45 with Graves' hyperthyroidism.

The CDR3 region is CASSLDRGLDNEQFF. CDR3 nucleotide sequence: TGTGCCAGCAGCTTAGATCGAGGGCTAGACAATGAGCAGTTCTTC. The chain joins TRBV11-2 to TRBJ2-1, with TRBD2 as a possible D gene (5 bases). V lost 0 bases to trimming and J lost 5 bases, with 11 bases between them. Germline CDR1 and CDR2: SGHAT and FQNNGV. The CDR3 loop spans 15 amino acids.